This T cell receptor (beta chain) was captured in a study of Graves' ophthalmopathy and Graves' hyperthyroidism. Investigators amplified TCR beta CDR3 regions from RNA transcripts. Second-round multiplex PCR came after first-round RT-PCR with HTBI primers. Using its own MiXCR run on the multiplex PCR reads, TCRdb lists one record per CDR3 protein. The sample has hundreds of thousands of distinct CDR3 sequences, about two fifths seen once; the top ten hold more than 3%. Many counts were recorded for this clonotype. Its matching antigen is unknown. V gave up 6 bases and J gave up 3 bases, with 12 bases separating them. The CDR3 is 14 residues long. The germline V gene has CDR1 MNHEY and CDR2 SVGAGI. Study-wide points: Blood shared most expanded thyroid clonotypes above 0.001 frequency.

Ophthalmopathy cases showed moderate-to-severe activity, scoring CAS ≥3 and NOSPECS ≥4, with duration under 3 months. Excluded: other autoimmune disease, uncontrolled infection, pregnancy or lactation. Sequenced sample: peripheral blood. This clonotype was obtained from an adult man with Graves' ophthalmopathy. The V and J genes are TRBV6-5 and TRBJ1-5; weak D call: TRBD1 (6 bases). The chain's CDR3 is CASSTTGLNQPQHF. DNA of the CDR3: TGTGCCAGCAGCACTACAGGGCTCAATCAGCCCCAGCATTTT.